The T cell receptor (beta chain) described here comes from a study of response to subunit inactivated influenza vaccine. Whole-study findings and limits: The authors suggested that few new T cells are recruited per seasonal influenza vaccination.

TCRdb independently ran MiXCR on the RT-PCR reads; one entry per CDR3 protein. The table has hundreds of thousands of distinct CDR3 sequences, more than 15% seen once; the top ten hold approximately 10%. From germline, CDR1 is GTSNPN and CDR2 SVGIG (reference sequence). The CDR3 contains 13 residues. Trimming removed 8 bases from V and 4 bases from J, with 17 bases in between. On this clonotype itself: Its antigen is unknown.

Specimen: PBMCs from blood, collected 12 days after vaccination. This receptor was taken from a man aged 50 to 59 who received an inactivated influenza vaccine. V usage is TRBV30 and J usage is TRBJ2-5; weak D call: TRBD2 (7 bases). This chain's CDR3 is CAGGTTGGETQYF. The CDR3 nucleotides are TGTGCCGGGGGGACAACGGGGGGAGAGACCCAGTACTTC.